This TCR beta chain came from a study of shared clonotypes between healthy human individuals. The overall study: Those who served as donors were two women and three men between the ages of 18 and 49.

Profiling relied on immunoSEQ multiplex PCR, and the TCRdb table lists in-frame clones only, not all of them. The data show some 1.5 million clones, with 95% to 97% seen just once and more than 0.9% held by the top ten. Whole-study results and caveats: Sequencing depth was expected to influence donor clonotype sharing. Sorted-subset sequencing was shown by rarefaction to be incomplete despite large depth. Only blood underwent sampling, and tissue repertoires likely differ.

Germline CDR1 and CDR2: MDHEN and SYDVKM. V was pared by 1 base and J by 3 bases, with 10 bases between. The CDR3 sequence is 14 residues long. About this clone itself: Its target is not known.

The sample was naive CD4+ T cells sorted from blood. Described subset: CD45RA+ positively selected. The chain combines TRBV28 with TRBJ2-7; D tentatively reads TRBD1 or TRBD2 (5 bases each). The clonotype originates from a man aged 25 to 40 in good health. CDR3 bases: TGTGCCAGCAGTTTATCTGGGGGTTTCTACGAGCAGTACTTC. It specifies CASSLSGGFYEQYF.